A single sample gave rise to the 4 T cell receptor beta chains below, sequenced in a study of Ad26.COV2.S vaccination and SARS-CoV-2 variants. The protocol was immunoSEQ multiplex PCR, while the TCRdb copy is restricted to in-frame clones and leaves out a portion. In the table there are roughly 510,000 clones, approximately 90% of which are singletons. Indicated treatment: around 19 received Ad26.COV2.S at low or high dose, single or two shots; roughly five received placebo; per-sample allocation not given. Sampling occurred on day 63 after the first vaccine or placebo injection. The specimen comprised peripheral blood, sampled in a trial of Ad26.COV2.S vaccine versus placebo. The source is a person aged 18-60 years who received the Ad26.COV2.S COVID-19 vaccine or a placebo.

J is TRBJ2-3 and V is TRBV11-2, with a possible D match to TRBD1 (5 bases). The ends were cut back, 6 bases at V and 5 bases at J, with 21 bases in the middle. Germline CDR1 and CDR2: SGHAT and FQNNGV. This CDR3 is built from 16 residues. CDR3 in DNA: TGTGCCAGCAGAAAGGGGTTGGCGGACACTCGAGATACGCAGTATTTT. This gives the protein CASRKGLADTRDTQYF.

The rearrangement links TRBV4-3 to TRBJ2-3; 7 bases are shared with TRBD2. Trimming at V came to 0 bases and at J to 3 bases, leaving 18 bases not matched to a gene. The V gene's germline CDR1 is LGHNA and CDR2 YSLEER. The CDR3 sequence is 20 residues long. CDR3 nucleotides: TGCGCCAGCAGCCAAGATCTAATTTTGACAGCGGGAAGGGTTACAGATACGCAGTATTTT. It translates to CASSQDLILTAGRVTDTQYF.

V and J are TRBV18 and TRBJ2-5; no firm D call. Per germline, CDR1 KGHSH and CDR2 LQKENI. Trimming took off 5 bases at V and 3 bases at J, with 4 bases between the two ends. The CDR3 totals 11 residues. DNA of the CDR3: TGTGCCAGCTCAGAAAAAGAGACCCAGTACTTC. Amino acid sequence: CASSEKETQYF.

V gene TRBV2 combines with J gene TRBJ1-2; D call uncertain. This CDR3 region has 12 residues. CDR1 and CDR2 from the germline V gene are SNHLY and FYNNEI. With 7 bases removed from V and 1 base from J, the gap between germline ends came to 7 bases. Here the CDR3 reads CASTDRNYGYTF. The CDR3 bases are TGTGCCAGCACGGACCGTAACTATGGCTACACCTTC.